These T cell receptor beta chains were read from a single sample in a study of vaccination and CD4 T cells after COVID-19. No antigen is known for these receptors. TCRdb independently ran MiXCR on the PCR reads; one entry per CDR3 protein. The sample shows 20,000 or so distinct CDR3 sequences, around 50% of them seen only once. Sequenced sample: CD4+ T cells from blood, cultured in vitro. All receptors derive from a human donor who had recovered from COVID-19. Both conserved end residues are part of each CDR3. D genes are given only for firm matches. Only some rows state a clone size, as once, few, many or a class for expanded clones.

CDR3 protein,CDR3 DNA,V gene,J gene,clone size,D gene
CASSLSSRGETQYF,TGTGCCAGCAGCTTATCGAGCAGGGGAGAGACCCAGTACTTC,TRBV7-9,TRBJ2-5,few,NA
CASSYSGQRRSPLHF,TGTGCCAGCAGTTACTCGGGACAAAGGCGGTCACCCCTCCACTTT,TRBV6-5,TRBJ1-6,few,NA
CSARLGGDSQPQHF,TGCAGTGCTAGGTTAGGGGGGGATAGTCAGCCCCAGCATTTT,TRBV20-1,TRBJ1-5,few,NA
CASSKTRQGDGYTF,TGTGCCAGCAGTAAGACAAGACAGGGGGATGGCTACACCTTC,TRBV6-2/TRBV6-3,TRBJ1-2,once,TRBD1
CASSQEVASYNEQFF,TGTGCCAGCAGCCAAGAGGTCGCCTCCTACAATGAGCAGTTCTTC,TRBV4-2,TRBJ2-1,few,NA
CASSYLEGIINEQYF,TGTGCCAGCAGTTACCTCGAGGGCATCATAAACGAGCAGTACTTC,TRBV6-5,TRBJ2-7,few,NA
CSARDRGNQPQHF,TGCAGTGCTAGGGACAGGGGCAATCAGCCCCAGCATTTT,TRBV20-1,TRBJ1-5,NA,TRBD1
CASSSGPINQPQHF,TGTGCCAGTAGTTCAGGGCCCATCAATCAGCCCCAGCATTTT,TRBV19,TRBJ1-5,few,NA
CASSEVGGDQPQHF,TGTGCCAGCAGTGAAGTAGGGGGGGATCAGCCCCAGCATTTT,TRBV6-1,TRBJ1-5,NA,NA
CSLSVRTDTQYF,TGCAGCCTGTCCGTGCGCACAGATACGCAGTATTTT,TRBV20-1,TRBJ2-3,NA,NA
CATSGHREDGYTF,TGTGCCACCAGTGGTCACCGGGAGGATGGCTACACCTTC,TRBV24-1,TRBJ1-2,few,NA
CATSNTVNQPQHF,TGTGCCACCAGTAATACGGTGAATCAGCCCCAGCATTTT,TRBV19,TRBJ1-5,NA,NA
CSAPADLSTDTQYF,TGCAGTGCGCCCGCTGACCTAAGCACAGATACGCAGTATTTT,TRBV20-1,TRBJ2-3,few,NA
CASTLDRGNTEAFF,TGTGCCAGCACCCTCGACAGGGGGAACACTGAAGCTTTCTTT,TRBV5-4,TRBJ1-1,NA,TRBD1
CARTRGPGQNSPLHF,TGTGCCAGAACCAGGGGGCCAGGGCAGAATTCACCCCTCCACTTT,TRBV7-2,TRBJ1-6,few,TRBD1
CATSDPKTSGRAYEQFF,TGTGCCACCAGTGATCCTAAGACTAGCGGGAGGGCCTATGAGCAGTTCTTC,TRBV24-1,TRBJ2-1,few,TRBD2
CASSSAGGAKNIQYF,TGTGCCAGCAGTTCCGCCGGGGGAGCCAAAAACATTCAGTACTTC,TRBV28,TRBJ2-4,few,NA
CASSEAPGQRYPPNTEAFF,TGTGCCAGCAGTGAAGCGCCGGGACAGAGGTACCCTCCGAACACTGAAGCTTTCTTT,TRBV2,TRBJ1-1,once,TRBD1
CLVPRSNTGELFF,TGCTTGGTCCCCCGCTCGAACACCGGGGAGCTGTTTTTT,TRBV20-1,TRBJ2-2,NA,NA
CASSYVVGGTEAFF,TGTGCCAGCAGTTACGTTGTAGGGGGGACTGAAGCTTTCTTT,TRBV6-5,TRBJ1-1,few,NA
CASILGTEQGEQYF,TGCGCCAGCATTCTAGGGACAGAGCAGGGCGAGCAGTACTTC,TRBV5-1,TRBJ2-7,NA,TRBD1
CASSFTRDQPQHF,TGTGCCAGCAGTTTTACCAGGGACCAGCCCCAGCATTTT,TRBV12-3/TRBV12-4,TRBJ1-5,NA,NA
CASSVHRLSYGYTF,TGTGCCAGCAGTGTCCACAGACTCAGCTATGGCTACACCTTC,TRBV28,TRBJ1-2,few,NA
CASSSSGIFNVLTF,TGCGCCAGCAGCTCCTCGGGGATTTTCAACGTCCTGACTTTC,TRBV5-1,TRBJ2-6,NA,NA
CASSLDRRQGGENEQFF,TGTGCCAGCAGCTTAGATCGGAGACAGGGAGGGGAGAATGAGCAGTTCTTC,TRBV11-3,TRBJ2-1,NA,NA
CASSLERTRGNEQFF,TGTGCCAGCAGCTTAGAACGGACTAGGGGTAATGAGCAGTTCTTC,TRBV7-2,TRBJ2-1,NA,TRBD2
CASSPGIYYGYTF,TGTGCCAGCAGCCCCGGGATTTACTATGGCTACACCTTC,TRBV14,TRBJ1-2,NA,NA
CSAPTGPSNEKLFF,TGCAGTGCCCCGACAGGGCCCTCTAATGAAAAACTGTTTTTT,TRBV20-1,TRBJ1-4,few,TRBD1
CASSFTTGNTEAFF,TGTGCCAGCAGTTTCACGACGGGGAACACTGAAGCTTTCTTT,TRBV6-5,TRBJ1-1,NA,NA
CASSLAVRGETQYF,TGTGCCAGCAGCTTAGCAGTCAGGGGAGAGACCCAGTACTTC,TRBV7-6,TRBJ2-5,NA,NA
CASSLGPGRGGTEAFF,TGTGCCAGCAGTTTAGGCCCGGGAAGGGGCGGCACTGAAGCTTTCTTT,TRBV27,TRBJ1-1,NA,NA
CASSFTSGSNHEQYF,TGTGCCAGCAGTTTTACTAGCGGGAGTAACCACGAGCAGTACTTC,TRBV6-5,TRBJ2-7,NA,TRBD2
CASSFVNTEAFF,TGTGCCAGCAGTTTTGTGAACACTGAAGCTTTCTTT,TRBV12-3/TRBV12-4,TRBJ1-1,once,NA
CASSESSVRPQHF,TGCGCCAGCAGTGAATCGTCAGTCCGGCCCCAGCATTTT,TRBV10-1,TRBJ1-5,NA,NA
CAWSLLSSSYNEQFF,TGTGCCTGGAGTCTTCTATCGAGCTCCTACAATGAGCAGTTCTTC,TRBV30,TRBJ2-1,NA,NA
CASSSQDQTGELFF,TGTGCCAGCAGCTCCCAGGACCAAACCGGGGAGCTGTTTTTT,TRBV11-1,TRBJ2-2,NA,NA
CASSQGREAQYF,TGTGCCAGCAGCCAAGGACGAGAGGCCCAGTACTTC,TRBV4-2,TRBJ2-5,NA,NA
CASSTDRQGYTF,TGTGCCAGCAGCACCGACAGGCAGGGCTACACCTTC,TRBV7-2,TRBJ1-2,NA,NA
CASSYGRPRGGALHF,TGTGCCAGCAGTTACGGCAGGCCCCGAGGAGGGGCCCTCCACTTT,TRBV6-5,TRBJ1-6,few,NA
CASSLSAGYTDTQYF,TGTGCCAGCAGTTTATCAGCGGGGTACACAGATACGCAGTATTTT,TRBV27,TRBJ2-3,few,TRBD2
CAIRSGLDGNEQFF,TGTGCCATCAGGTCTGGACTAGATGGAAATGAGCAGTTCTTC,TRBV10-3,TRBJ2-1,NA,TRBD2
CASSQWGGLGYF,TGTGCCAGCAGCCAATGGGGGGGCTTGGGGTACTTC,TRBV28,TRBJ2-7,NA,NA
CSVVGDQETQYF,TGCAGCGTTGTTGGGGACCAAGAGACCCAGTACTTC,TRBV29-1,TRBJ2-5,NA,NA
CSAVTGGNEQYF,TGCAGCGCTGTTACAGGGGGAAACGAGCAGTACTTC,TRBV29-1,TRBJ2-7,once,TRBD1
CATSDFSGTGEYEQYF,TGTGCCACCAGTGACTTTTCAGGGACAGGGGAATACGAGCAGTACTTC,TRBV24-1,TRBJ2-7,NA,TRBD1
CSANPGQGGMSNQPQHF,TGCAGTGCTAACCCGGGACAGGGAGGGATGAGCAATCAGCCCCAGCATTTT,TRBV20-1,TRBJ1-5,few,TRBD1
CASSFGLGNEQFF,TGTGCCAGCAGCTTTGGGCTGGGGAATGAGCAGTTCTTC,TRBV7-3,TRBJ2-1,NA,NA
CASSSKAGTYEQYF,TGTGCCAGCAGCTCCAAAGCGGGAACATACGAGCAGTACTTC,TRBV5-4,TRBJ2-7,few,TRBD2
CASSLEHSTEAFF,TGTGCCAGCAGTCTTGAACACTCCACTGAAGCTTTCTTT,TRBV28,TRBJ1-1,few,NA
CASSAQHGARHTQYF,TGTGCCAGCAGCGCACAACACGGTGCCCGACATACGCAGTATTTT,TRBV7-2,TRBJ2-3,NA,NA
CATSEKGRAREQFF,TGTGCCACCAGTGAGAAGGGAAGGGCTCGGGAGCAGTTCTTC,TRBV24-1,TRBJ2-1,few,NA
CSARDRLAGGEQYF,TGCAGTGCTAGAGATCGACTAGCGGGGGGGGAGCAGTACTTC,TRBV20-1,TRBJ2-7,NA,TRBD2
CASCTTENIQYF,TGTGCCAGCTGTACTACAGAAAACATTCAGTACTTC,TRBV6-2/TRBV6-3,TRBJ2-4,NA,NA
CASSGDSYNSPLHF,TGTGCCAGCAGTGGAGACTCCTATAATTCACCCCTCCACTTT,TRBV27,TRBJ1-6,few,NA